The 13 T cell receptor beta chains presented below share a single source sample, sequenced in a study of cytomegalovirus exposure and HLA in healthy donors. TCRdb keeps only in-frame clones here, not all; method: immunoSEQ multiplex PCR. The sample has roughly 250,000 clones, 85% to 90% seen once. Sequences were obtained from PBMCs. The source of these receptors is a woman in her late teens or twenties in good health and CMV-seronegative.

The gene calls are TRBV27 and TRBJ1-5, with 9 bases matching TRBD1. This CDR3 is 15 amino acids long. The V segment lost 2 bases and the J segment 7 bases; nucleotides outside the gene matches: 6. Per the germline V gene, CDR1 is MNHEY and CDR2 is SMNVEV (reference sequence). The DNA of the CDR3 is TGTGCCAGCAGTTTAGCGGGACAGGGTCACCAGCCCCAGCATTTT. It is translated as CASSLAGQGHQPQHF.

V usage is TRBV11-2 and J usage is TRBJ2-1; TRBD1 is a possible D gene (6 bases). Trimming stripped 5 bases from V and 8 bases from J, with 16 bases between. Germline values: CDR1 SGHAT, CDR2 FQNNGV. The CDR3 totals 14 residues. The CDR3 sequence: CASSRDTRADEQFF. The CDR3 DNA reads TGTGCCAGCAGCCGGGACACCCGGGCCGATGAGCAGTTCTTC.

V usage is TRBV27 and J usage is TRBJ2-3, with D maybe TRBD1 (6 bases). Germline V lookup: CDR1 MNHEY, CDR2 SMNVEV (reference sequence). This CDR3 is built from 14 residues. Trimming shortened V by 6 bases and J by 2 bases, and 12 bases separated the two germline ends. The chain's CDR3 is CASRPGQFTDTQYF. CDR3 sequence (DNA): TGTGCCAGCAGACCCGGACAGTTCACAGATACGCAGTATTTT.

The chain couples TRBV6-1 to TRBJ1-5; D possibly corresponds to TRBD1 (6 bases). V lost 5 bases, J lost 4 bases, and 9 bases lay in between. CDR3 length: 13 residues. CDR1 and CDR2 from the germline V gene are MNHNS and SASEGT. The CDR3: CASSLQGNQPQHF. CDR3 nucleotide sequence: TGTGCCAGCAGTTTACAGGGTAATCAGCCCCAGCATTTT.

The V call is TRBV27, the J call TRBJ1-2; 9 nucleotides line up with TRBD1. Trimming at V came to 2 bases and at J to 6 bases, leaving 4 bases not matched to a gene. Germline V gene lookup returns CDR1 MNHEY and CDR2 SMNVEV (reference sequence). The CDR3 totals 14 residues. CDR3 in DNA: TGTGCCAGCAGTTTAACCGGACAGGGGAATGGCTACACCTTC. It translates to CASSLTGQGNGYTF.

The CDR3: CASSPLRENTEAFF. The CDR3 DNA reads TGTGCCAGCAGTCCCTTGCGGGAGAACACTGAAGCTTTCTTT. The rearrangement uses TRBV27 and TRBJ1-1; no reliable D call. Germline values: CDR1 MNHEY, CDR2 SMNVEV (reference sequence). This CDR3 is 14 amino acids long. The V gene lost 5 bases and the J gene lost 1 base, with 11 bases spanning the gap.

The gene calls are TRBV5-1 and TRBJ1-1, with 7 bases matching TRBD1. After removal of 0 bases from V and 7 bases from J, the junction contained 6 bases not matched to a gene. Germline V gene data show CDR1 as SGHRS and CDR2 as YFSETQ. This CDR3 comprises 14 residues. DNA for the CDR3: TGCGCCAGCAGCTTGGGGGACAGTGGGTTTGAAGCTTTCTTT. Residues: CASSLGDSGFEAFF.

The V gene is TRBV5-1, the J gene TRBJ2-1; tentatively, D is TRBD2 (6 bases). The CDR3 has 11 amino acids. Deletions cut 8 bases from V and 8 bases from J, with 11 bases between. Germline CDR1 SGHRS, CDR2 YFSETQ. The CDR3, as DNA: TGCGCCAGTCTGGAGGGCTATGAGCAGTTCTTC. Its translation is CASLEGYEQFF.

The rearrangement joins TRBV5-6 to TRBJ1-1; a weak D match, TRBD1 (6 bases). CDR1 is SGHDT and CDR2 is YYEEEE in the germline V gene. The ends were cut back, 4 bases at V and 10 bases at J, with 14 bases in the middle. The CDR3 spans 12 residues. CDR3 in amino acids: CASSPGQGRAFF. The CDR3 DNA is TGTGCCAGCAGCCCCGGGCAGGGGAGAGCTTTCTTT.

The genes are TRBV5-1 and TRBJ2-1, with 9 bases identical to TRBD2. The CDR3 length is 14 residues. Germline CDR1 SGHRS, CDR2 YFSETQ. J was trimmed by 6 bases and V by 4 bases; bases with no gene match: 5. CDR3 loop: CASSGGGVRNEQFF. The CDR3 nucleotides are TGCGCCAGCAGCGGCGGGGGGGTCCGCAATGAGCAGTTCTTC.

The CDR3 loop is CASSALGRAVGELFF. The CDR3 DNA sequence: TGTGCCAGCAGCGCGTTGGGCAGGGCGGTCGGGGAGCTGTTTTTT. The chain combines TRBV9 with TRBJ2-2; possible D gene TRBD1, 5 bases. The germline V gene encodes CDR1 SGDLS and CDR2 YYNGEE. V was pared by 3 bases and J by 7 bases, with 16 bases between. The CDR3 spans 15 residues.

The chain's CDR3 is CAWRFFAENTEAFF. The CDR3 region has the DNA TGTGCCTGGAGGTTTTTTGCGGAGAACACTGAAGCTTTCTTT. The V and J genes are TRBV30 and TRBJ1-1; D remains unclear. Germline CDR1 GTSNPN, CDR2 SVGIG (reference sequence). This CDR3 is 14 amino acids long. Trimming removed 3 bases at V and 1 base at J, with 12 bases between.

The rearrangement joins TRBV11-1 to TRBJ2-5; 9 bases match TRBD2. This CDR3 region has 17 residues. Germline CDR1 and CDR2: SGHAT and FQDESV (reference sequence). The ends lost 5 bases at V and 4 bases at J; junction bases unmatched: 14. The CDR3 coding sequence is TGTGCCAGCAGCCTCCTTGGGCTAGCGGGGATAGGAGAGACCCAGTACTTC. Translation gives CASSLLGLAGIGETQYF.